The 27 T cell receptor beta chains given below trace back to one sample, sequenced in a study of blood T cells in healthy people across ages. It was with a sample-barcoded 5' primer and a J-beta primer mix that a second PCR of roughly 6 to 12 cycles was run. TCRdb reprocessed the 5' RACE reads via MiXCR and lists one record per CDR3 protein. The table has some 700,000 distinct CDR3 sequences, about 20% seen once. Sequenced material: blood. Source of these receptors: a man between 65 and 80 years old in good health.

This clonotype was detected only a few times. This chain connects TRBV12-3 or TRBV12-4 to TRBJ1-2; no firm D call. Deletions cut 5 bases from V and 5 bases from J, with 21 bases between. The CDR3 has 16 residues. As DNA, the CDR3 is TGTGCCAGCAGTCCCTCCTTTGGCAGTGCCTTGTATGGCTACACCTTC. Translating it yields CASSPSFGSALYGYTF.

The chain recombines TRBV20-1 with TRBJ2-3, with TRBD2 matching 7 bases. Germline V lookup: CDR1 DFQATT, CDR2 SNEGSKA (reference sequence). The CDR3 loop spans 16 amino acids. Germline trimming cut 2 bases from V and 3 bases from J; bases unmatched to any gene: 11. Written as DNA, the CDR3 is TGCAGTGCTAGACACGGGGGACTATCGACTACAGATACGCAGTATTTT. As protein: CSARHGGLSTTDTQYF.

The J gene is TRBJ2-3, the V gene TRBV11-2; no clear D. The CDR3 loop spans 17 amino acids. The germline V and J ends were trimmed by 5 bases and 4 bases, with 22 bases remaining between them. CDR1 SGHAT and CDR2 FQNNGV come from the germline V gene. CDR3 region: CASSPNRPGQIADTQYF. DNA for the CDR3: TGTGCCAGCAGCCCAAACCGGCCAGGTCAGATAGCAGATACGCAGTATTTT.

The V call is TRBV11-2, the J call TRBJ2-3, with 8 bases matching TRBD2. The germline V gene has CDR1 SGHAT and CDR2 FQNNGV. V lost 1 base, J lost 4 bases, and 7 bases stayed unmatched. CDR3 length: 16 amino acids. For the CDR3, the DNA is TGTGCCAGCAGCTTAGTAGGTAGCGGGACCGCAGATACGCAGTATTTT. It encodes CASSLVGSGTADTQYF.

The table lists this clonotype with many counts. The genes are TRBV20-1 and TRBJ2-6; D is uncertain. Germline CDR1 and CDR2: DFQATT and SNEGSKA (reference sequence). The V end lost 1 base, the J end lost 0 bases, and 10 bases lay between the germline ends. This CDR3 spans 16 amino acids. CDR3: CSARGGISSGANVLTF. The CDR3 DNA reads as TGCAGTGCTAGAGGGGGAATTTCCTCTGGGGCCAACGTCCTGACTTTC.

This clonotype was recorded a few times. The chain combines TRBV7-9 with TRBJ2-3, with 10 bases identical to TRBD1. The CDR3 is 17 amino acids. V dropped 4 bases and J dropped 4; count of bases not matched to a gene: 11. Germline V lookup: CDR1 SEHNR, CDR2 FQNEAQ (reference sequence). The CDR3, as DNA: TGTGCCAGCAGCTCTAGCGGACCCGGGACAGGGGCAGATACGCAGTATTTT. This encodes CASSSSGPGTGADTQYF.

The chain couples TRBV19 to TRBJ2-3, with TRBD2 matching over 15 bases. The CDR3 runs 18 residues. Trimming cost V 4 bases and J 2 bases; bases outside gene matches: 7. Germline loops: CDR1 LNHDA, CDR2 SQIVND (reference sequence). The CDR3 coding sequence is TGTGCCAGTAGTACAGCGGGACTAGCGGGGGGACCCACAGATACGCAGTATTTT. Protein product: CASSTAGLAGGPTDTQYF.

The table lists this clonotype with a few counts. The rearrangement uses TRBV6-6 and TRBJ2-4; D call uncertain. Germline-derived CDR1 and CDR2 are MNHNY and SVGAGI (reference sequence). Deletions cut 5 bases from V and 8 bases from J, with 13 bases between. This CDR3 is 13 amino acids long. The CDR3 DNA reads as TGTGCCAGCAGTGACTTCGTTTTTCACATTCAGTACTTC. It yields the protein CASSDFVFHIQYF.

This clonotype was detected a few times. This chain links TRBV7-2 with TRBJ2-5; 14 positions match TRBD2. The CDR3 totals 21 residues. V lost 5 bases, J lost 4 bases, and 21 bases stayed unmatched. Germline assignment: CDR1 SGHTA and CDR2 FQGNSA. The CDR3 coding sequence is TGTGCCAGCAGCCATGGACTAGCGGGGGGCTCTTTGATTAGAATTGGAGAGACCCAGTACTTC. Translating gives CASSHGLAGGSLIRIGETQYF.

V usage is TRBV29-1 and J usage is TRBJ1-4; TRBD1 matches 8 bases. The CDR3 consists of 14 residues. Germline CDR1 and CDR2: SQVTM and ANQGSEA. The ends lost 4 bases at V and 5 bases at J; junction bases unmatched: 6. CDR3 DNA sequence: TGCAGCGTTGGACAGGGGTCGGGGAATGAAAAACTGTTTTTT. Its protein product is CSVGQGSGNEKLFF.

The chain couples TRBV10-3 to TRBJ1-5; possibly TRBD1 for D (6 bases). Trimming cost V 0 bases and J 4 bases, with 10 bases left between them. Germline V gene lookup returns CDR1 ENHRY and CDR2 SYGVKD. This CDR3 contains 15 residues. For the CDR3, the DNA is TGTGCCATCAGTGAGTCTCTCACAGGGAATCAGCCCCAGCATTTT. This sequence encodes CAISESLTGNQPQHF.

CDR3 sequence: CSARDKGSLGHTF. In DNA form, the CDR3 reads TGCAGTGCTAGAGATAAGGGCAGCCTAGGCCACACCTTC. The J gene is TRBJ1-2, the V gene TRBV20-1, with D hard to call. Per the germline V gene, CDR1 is DFQATT and CDR2 is SNEGSKA (reference sequence). This CDR3 region has 13 residues. Deletions cut 0 bases from V and 12 bases from J, with 17 bases between.

A note on this clonotype: Possible read error: a much larger clone is one base away. The V gene is TRBV12-3 or TRBV12-4, the J gene TRBJ2-3; D unclear. The CDR3 consists of 15 residues. The V end was cut by 1 base, the J end by 2 bases, with 10 bases between. The DNA of the CDR3 is TGTGCCAGCAGTTTAGACAGAGCTAACACAGATACGCAGTATTTT. It specifies CASSLDRANTDTQYF.

The table lists this clonotype with a few counts. The chain has TRBV6-2 or TRBV6-3 and TRBJ1-2, with unresolved D. Germline CDR1 MNHEY, CDR2 SVGEGT. The CDR3 extends over 14 amino acids. Trimming removed 6 bases at V and 4 bases at J, with 15 bases between. The CDR3: CASSPESDFYGYTF. CDR3 in DNA: TGTGCCAGCAGCCCCGAATCAGACTTCTATGGCTACACCTTC.

The chain couples TRBV12-3 or TRBV12-4 to TRBJ2-4; D perhaps matches TRBD1 (5 bases). CDR3 size: 14 residues. The germline V and J ends were trimmed by 1 base and 9 bases, with 13 bases remaining between them. The CDR3 loop reads CASSLDQGSRIQYF. Here the CDR3 DNA reads TGTGCCAGCAGTTTAGACCAGGGTTCACGCATTCAGTACTTC.

V is TRBV20-1 and J is TRBJ1-4, with D possibly TRBD1 on 5 matching bases. The CDR3 sequence is 14 residues long. V lost 5 bases, J lost 8 bases, and 18 bases lay in between. Germline-derived CDR1 and CDR2 are DFQATT and SNEGSKA (reference sequence). CDR3 region: CSARPGRGTEKLFF. In DNA form, the CDR3 reads TGCAGTGCTCGTCCGGGGAGGGGCACAGAAAAACTGTTTTTT.

The chain uses TRBV2 and TRBJ2-1, with 9 positions matching TRBD2. Germline V CDR1 and CDR2: SNHLY, FYNNEI. The CDR3 is 16 residues long. V dropped 6 bases and J dropped 2; count of bases not matched to a gene: 8. DNA for the CDR3: TGTGCCAGCAGCCCTGGAGTAGCGGGGGCCTACAATGAGCAGTTCTTC. This translates into CASSPGVAGAYNEQFF.

V gene TRBV20-1 combines with J gene TRBJ1-4; TRBD1 might be the D (6 bases). The germline CDR1 and CDR2 sequences are DFQATT and SNEGSKA (reference sequence). The length of the CDR3 is 11 residues. Deletions cut 7 bases from V and 7 bases from J, with 10 bases between. The CDR3 sequence is CSGVGGEKLFF. The DNA for the CDR3 is TGCAGTGGGGTAGGGGGTGAAAAACTGTTTTTT.

V is TRBV5-1 and J is TRBJ2-5; D may be TRBD1 or TRBD2 (5 bases each). Judging by the DNA end, TRBJ2-7 fits better; the J call may be wrong. Germline V gene lookup returns CDR1 SGHRS and CDR2 YFSETQ. The CDR3 consists of 14 residues. In DNA form, the CDR3 reads TGCGCCAGCAGCTTTTCCAGGGAGCCCTACGAGCAGTACTTC. Protein sequence: CASSFSREPYEQYF.

The chain uses TRBV3-1 and TRBJ2-1; D possibly corresponds to TRBD2 (5 bases). Germline CDR1 and CDR2: LGHDT and YNNKEL (reference sequence). The CDR3 has 16 amino acids. V shed 0 bases and J shed 0 bases, with 9 bases lying between them. The CDR3 bases are TGTGCCAGCAGCCAAGAAGCGGCCAGCTCCTACAATGAGCAGTTCTTC. This sequence encodes CASSQEAASSYNEQFF.

This chain joins TRBV12-3 or TRBV12-4 and TRBJ2-5; 11 bases match TRBD2. The CDR3 is 17 amino acids. V lost 0 bases and J lost 6; bases outside the gene matches: 9. The CDR3, as DNA: TGTGCCAGCAGTTTAGCGGGAACTAGCGGGGGAATGAAGACCCAGTACTTC. Translation gives CASSLAGTSGGMKTQYF.

This chain joins TRBV7-9 and TRBJ2-4, with 7 bases matching TRBD1. The CDR3 is made up of 16 amino acids. Germline CDR1 and CDR2: SEHNR and FQNEAQ (reference sequence). The junction had 8 bases not matched to a gene; V was cut back by 5 bases and J by 1 base. CDR3 loop: CASSAPGQMAKNIQYF. The DNA for the CDR3 is TGTGCCAGCAGCGCACCGGGACAGATGGCCAAAAACATTCAGTACTTC.

The chain has TRBV4-3 and TRBJ2-5; maybe TRBD1 (5 bases). Germline V lookup: CDR1 LGHNA, CDR2 YSLEER. V was clipped by 0 bases and J by 1 base, with 15 bases between them. This CDR3 has 17 residues. This CDR3 is CASSQEGFGAVQETQYF. DNA for the CDR3: TGCGCCAGCAGCCAAGAAGGTTTTGGGGCCGTCCAAGAGACCCAGTACTTC.

This clonotype came up a few times. V and J are TRBV19 and TRBJ2-7; D is ambiguous. Trimming removed 5 bases at V and 0 bases at J, with 11 bases between. Per germline, CDR1 LNHDA and CDR2 SQIVND (reference sequence). The CDR3 consists of 14 residues. CDR3 sequence (DNA): TGTGCCAGTAGTCTGGCGAGTAGCTCCTACGAGCAGTACTTC. Translating it yields CASSLASSSYEQYF.

This clonotype appeared a few times. The chain joins TRBV20-1 to TRBJ2-1, with TRBD2 matching over 7 bases. The germline V gene encodes CDR1 DFQATT and CDR2 SNEGSKA (reference sequence). CDR3 size: 18 residues. The ends lost 2 bases at V and 2 bases at J; junction bases unmatched: 15. CDR3: CSARWAPQASGPYNEQFF. The CDR3 nucleotides are TGCAGTGCTAGATGGGCCCCCCAAGCTAGCGGCCCCTACAATGAGCAGTTCTTC.

In this sample, this clonotype turned up many times. This chain links TRBV18 with TRBJ1-2; 8 positions match TRBD1. Germline V gene lookup returns CDR1 KGHSH and CDR2 LQKENI. The CDR3 totals 16 residues. V dropped 2 bases and J dropped 1; count of bases not matched to a gene: 6. The chain's CDR3 is CASSPMGQAINYGYTF. The DNA of the CDR3 is TGTGCCAGCTCACCAATGGGACAGGCCATTAACTATGGCTACACCTTC.

The DNA for the CDR3 is TGCGCCAGCAGCCTTGACCCGCGCCGGGGAGATACGCAGTATTTT. Protein product: CASSLDPRRGDTQYF. The chain uses TRBV4-3 and TRBJ2-3; D might be TRBD2 (5 bases). This CDR3 contains 15 residues. The germline V gene has CDR1 LGHNA and CDR2 YSLEER. V lost 4 bases and J 5 bases, leaving 16 bases between the germline ends.